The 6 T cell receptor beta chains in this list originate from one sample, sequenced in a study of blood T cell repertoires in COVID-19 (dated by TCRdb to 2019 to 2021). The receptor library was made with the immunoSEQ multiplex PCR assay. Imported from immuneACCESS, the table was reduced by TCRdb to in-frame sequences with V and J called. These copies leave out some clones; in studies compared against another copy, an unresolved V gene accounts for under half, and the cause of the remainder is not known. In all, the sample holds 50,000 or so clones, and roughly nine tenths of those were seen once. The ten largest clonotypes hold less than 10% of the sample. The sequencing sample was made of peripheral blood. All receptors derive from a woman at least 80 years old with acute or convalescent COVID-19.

In nucleotides, the CDR3 is TGTGCCAGCAGCCCCCCGGGGAGGGTAGATCAGCCCCAGCATTTT. It specifies CASSPPGRVDQPQHF. This chain links TRBV7-9 with TRBJ1-5; D is unclear. V lost 5 bases and J 5 bases, leaving 16 bases between the germline ends. CDR1 is SEHNR and CDR2 is FQNEAQ in the germline V gene (reference sequence). The CDR3 is 15 residues long.

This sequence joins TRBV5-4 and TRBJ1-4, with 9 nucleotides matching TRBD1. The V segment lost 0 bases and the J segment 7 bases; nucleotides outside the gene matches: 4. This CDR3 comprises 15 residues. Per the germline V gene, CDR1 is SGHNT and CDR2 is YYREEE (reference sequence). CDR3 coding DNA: TGTGCCAGCAGCTTGGCTGGGACAGGGTTTGAAAAACTGTTTTTT. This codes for CASSLAGTGFEKLFF. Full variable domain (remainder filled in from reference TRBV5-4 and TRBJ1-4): ETGVTQSPTHLIKTRGQQVTLRCSSQSGHNTVSWYQQALGQGPQFIFQYYREEENGRGNFPPRFSGLQFPNYSSELNVNALELDDSALYLCASSLAGTGFEKLFFGSGTQLSVL.

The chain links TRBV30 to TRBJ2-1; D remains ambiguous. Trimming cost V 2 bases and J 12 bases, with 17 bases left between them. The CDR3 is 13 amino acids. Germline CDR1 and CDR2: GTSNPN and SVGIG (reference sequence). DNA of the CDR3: TGTGCCTGGAGTCCAACAGCCACCGGTGCGCAGTTCTTC. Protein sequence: CAWSPTATGAQFF.

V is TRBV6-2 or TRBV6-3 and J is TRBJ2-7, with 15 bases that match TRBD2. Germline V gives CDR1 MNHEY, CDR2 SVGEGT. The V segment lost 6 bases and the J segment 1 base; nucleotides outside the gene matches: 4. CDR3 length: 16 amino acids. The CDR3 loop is CASSTGTSGRSYEQYF. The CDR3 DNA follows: TGTGCCAGCAGCACCGGGACTAGCGGGAGGTCCTACGAGCAGTACTTC.

Here the CDR3 DNA reads TGTGCCTGGAGTAGCGCGGCAGGGGTCCGCCAGCCCCAGCATTTT. Encoded protein: CAWSSAAGVRQPQHF. The rearrangement joins TRBV30 to TRBJ1-5, with D possibly matching TRBD1 (6 bases). V lost 2 bases, J lost 7 bases, and 18 bases lay in between. Per the germline V gene, CDR1 is GTSNPN and CDR2 is SVGIG (reference sequence). The CDR3 is made up of 15 amino acids. Full variable domain (missing parts from reference TRBV30 and TRBJ1-5): SQTIHQWPATLVQPVGSPLSLECTVEGTSNPNLYWYRQAAGRGLQLLFYSVGIGQISSEVPQNLSASRPQDRQFILSSKKLLLSDSGFYLCAWSSAAGVRQPQHFGDGTRLSIL.

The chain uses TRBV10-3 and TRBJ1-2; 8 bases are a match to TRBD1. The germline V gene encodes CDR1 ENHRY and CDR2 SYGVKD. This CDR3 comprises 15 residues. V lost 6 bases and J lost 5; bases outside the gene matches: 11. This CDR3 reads CAISTQGQATYGYTF. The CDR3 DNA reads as TGTGCCATCAGCACCCAGGGACAGGCGACATATGGCTACACCTTC.